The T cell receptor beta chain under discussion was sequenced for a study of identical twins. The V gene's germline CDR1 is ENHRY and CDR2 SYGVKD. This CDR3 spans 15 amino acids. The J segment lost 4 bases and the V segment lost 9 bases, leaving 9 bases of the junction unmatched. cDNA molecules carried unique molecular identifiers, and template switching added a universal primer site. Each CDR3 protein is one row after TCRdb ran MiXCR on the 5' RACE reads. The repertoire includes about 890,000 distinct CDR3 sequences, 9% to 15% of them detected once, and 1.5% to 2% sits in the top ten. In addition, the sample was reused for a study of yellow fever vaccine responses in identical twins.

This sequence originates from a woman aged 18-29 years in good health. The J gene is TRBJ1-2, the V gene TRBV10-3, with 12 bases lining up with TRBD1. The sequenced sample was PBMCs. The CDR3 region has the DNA TGTGCCATAGGGACAGGGGGCGGTGTTTCCTATGGCTACACCTTC. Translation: CAIGTGGGVSYGYTF.